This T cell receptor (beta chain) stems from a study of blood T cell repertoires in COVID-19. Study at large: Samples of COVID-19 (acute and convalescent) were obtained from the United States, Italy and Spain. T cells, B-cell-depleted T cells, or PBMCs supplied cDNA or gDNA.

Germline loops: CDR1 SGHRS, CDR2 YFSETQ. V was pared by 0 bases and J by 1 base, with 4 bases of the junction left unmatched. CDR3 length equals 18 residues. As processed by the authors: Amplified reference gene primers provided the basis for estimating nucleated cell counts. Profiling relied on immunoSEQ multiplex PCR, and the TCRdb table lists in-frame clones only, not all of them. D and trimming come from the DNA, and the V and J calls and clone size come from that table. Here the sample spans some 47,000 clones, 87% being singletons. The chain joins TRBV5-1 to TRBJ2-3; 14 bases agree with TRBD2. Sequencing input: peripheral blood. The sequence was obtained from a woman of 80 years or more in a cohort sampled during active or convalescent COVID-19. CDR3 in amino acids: CASSLGTSGGPRTDTQYF. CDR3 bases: TGCGCCAGCAGCTTGGGGACTAGCGGGGGGCCGCGCACAGATACGCAGTATTTT.